What follows are 22 T cell receptor beta chains derived from one specimen sequenced in a study of T cells in localized non-small cell lung cancer. Produced via immunoSEQ multiplex PCR; TCRdb's table is partial and in-frame only. Of 35,000 to 45,000 clones in the sample, around nine tenths were seen once. The sample in question was peripheral blood, obtained before any cancer treatment. These receptors all come from a female donor of 60 years or more with stage I squamous cell lung carcinoma.

The gene calls are TRBV18 and TRBJ2-5, with TRBD2 identical over 7 bases. This CDR3 has 15 amino acids. Germline CDR1 reads KGHSH; CDR2 reads LQKENI. Germline trimming cut 3 bases from V and 1 base from J; bases unmatched to any gene: 5. The CDR3 loop is CASSPERGVQETQYF. The CDR3 bases are TGTGCCAGCTCACCCGAGCGGGGTGTCCAAGAGACCCAGTACTTC.

The chain couples TRBV30 to TRBJ1-1; D unresolved. The CDR3 spans 13 residues. Trimming took 2 bases from V and 2 from J, leaving 9 bases between them. In germline, CDR1 is GTSNPN, CDR2 SVGIG (reference sequence). The DNA of the CDR3 is TGTGCCTGGAGTAGTTGGCTAAACACTGAAGCTTTCTTT. It translates to CAWSSWLNTEAFF.

The J gene is TRBJ1-3, the V gene TRBV9; no reliable D call. The V end was cut by 4 bases, the J end by 0 bases, with 11 bases between. The CDR3 has 15 residues. CDR1 and CDR2 (germline): SGDLS, YYNGEE. CDR3 amino acids: CASSLDAGSGNTIYF. For the CDR3, the DNA is TGTGCCAGCAGCCTGGACGCAGGCTCTGGAAACACCATATATTTT.

The chain links TRBV30 to TRBJ1-4, with TRBD1 as a possible D gene (5 bases). Germline assignment: CDR1 GTSNPN and CDR2 SVGIG (reference sequence). V shed 0 bases and J shed 7 bases, with 12 bases lying between them. This CDR3 comprises 14 residues. The CDR3 bases are TGTGCCTGGAGTGTTAGAGGGACGGGTGAAAAACTGTTTTTT. Its translation is CAWSVRGTGEKLFF.

This chain joins TRBV6-6 and TRBJ1-2; 10 nucleotides agree with TRBD1. The ends lost 5 bases at V and 4 bases at J; junction bases unmatched: 10. Germline CDR1 is MNHNY and CDR2 is SVGAGI (reference sequence). The CDR3 consists of 16 residues. For the CDR3, the DNA is TGTGCCAGCAGTCACCCGGACAGGGGGGGGTTCTATGGCTACACCTTC. Amino acid sequence: CASSHPDRGGFYGYTF.

This clone was seen just once. The chain has TRBV5-4 and TRBJ2-3; 12 bases are shared with TRBD2. Germline loops: CDR1 SGHNT, CDR2 YYREEE (reference sequence). The CDR3 length is 16 residues. V gave up 0 bases and J gave up 4 bases; unmatched junction bases: 3. CDR3 loop: CASSLGLAGVSDTQYF. In nucleotides, the CDR3 is TGTGCCAGCAGCTTGGGACTAGCGGGAGTGTCAGATACGCAGTATTTT.

The V gene is TRBV5-1, the J gene TRBJ2-3; 10 nucleotides agree with TRBD2. The germline CDR1 and CDR2 sequences are SGHRS and YFSETQ. The CDR3 is 15 residues long. V shed 4 bases and J 5 bases; nucleotides not matched to a gene: 7. The chain's CDR3 is CASSRMTSGQDTQYF. The CDR3 DNA reads as TGCGCCAGCAGCCGCATGACTAGCGGGCAAGATACGCAGTATTTT.

Turning to this clone: Other DNA sequences in this specimen translate into the identical CDR3. This chain joins TRBV11-3 and TRBJ2-2; no clear D. The CDR3 is 11 amino acids. Germline loops: CDR1 SGHNT, CDR2 YENEEA. Trimming cost V 6 bases and J 7 bases, with 6 bases left between them. CDR3 DNA sequence: TGTGCCAGCAGGGCGCGCGGGGAGCTGTTTTTT. It translates to CASRARGELFF.

The genes are TRBV5-4 and TRBJ1-3; a weak D match, TRBD1 (5 bases). Germline CDR1 SGHNT, CDR2 YYREEE (reference sequence). V was clipped by 2 bases and J by 7 bases, with 10 bases between them. The CDR3 spans 13 residues. CDR3 in DNA: TGTGCCAGCAGCTTACCGGGACGGAACACCATATATTTT. As protein: CASSLPGRNTIYF.

This chain joins TRBV27 and TRBJ2-1; 8 bases line up with TRBD2. J was trimmed by 6 bases and V by 6 bases; bases with no gene match: 13. CDR1 MNHEY and CDR2 SMNVEV come from the germline V gene (reference sequence). The CDR3 length is 16 residues. As DNA, the CDR3 is TGTGCCAGCAGACTACTTAGCGGGAATAAGGGCAATGAGCAGTTCTTC. Its translation is CASRLLSGNKGNEQFF.

The chain employs TRBV7-4 and TRBJ1-1, with 8 bases aligning to TRBD1. V dropped 3 bases and J dropped 3; count of bases not matched to a gene: 3. CDR1 and CDR2 (germline): SGHVT, SQSDAQ. The CDR3 is 14 amino acids. The DNA for the CDR3 is TGTGCCAGCAGCTTCAGGGGGCAGGACACTGAAGCTTTCTTT. This codes for CASSFRGQDTEAFF.

The rearrangement links TRBV5-8 to TRBJ2-3; D possibly corresponds to TRBD2 (6 bases). This CDR3 is built from 16 residues. Germline V lookup: CDR1 SGHTS, CDR2 YDEGEE. V gave up 0 bases and J gave up 1 base, with 12 bases separating them. Here the CDR3 DNA reads TGTGCCAGCAGCTTGGAGGCTAGCGTCCGCACAGATACGCAGTATTTT. Amino acid sequence: CASSLEASVRTDTQYF.

The chain uses TRBV6-5 and TRBJ1-2; 8 positions agree with TRBD1. Germline values: CDR1 MNHEY, CDR2 SVGAGI. V shed 5 bases, J shed 2 bases, and the junction held 7 bases outside the gene matches. The CDR3 is 15 residues long. This CDR3 is CASSQNRGGNYGYTF. CDR3 coding DNA: TGTGCCAGCAGTCAAAACAGGGGGGGGAACTATGGCTACACCTTC.

V is TRBV7-9 and J is TRBJ2-3, with D hard to call. CDR3 size: 14 residues. Germline CDR1 SEHNR, CDR2 FQNEAQ (reference sequence). Trimming shortened V by 1 base and J by 0 bases, and 5 bases separated the two germline ends. The CDR3 protein is CASSLVDSTDTQYF. The CDR3 DNA reads as TGTGCCAGCAGCTTAGTCGATAGCACAGATACGCAGTATTTT.

The rearrangement joins TRBV19 to TRBJ2-4, with 8 bases aligning to TRBD1. CDR3 length: 16 amino acids. Germline V gene sequence: CDR1 LNHDA, CDR2 SQIVND (reference sequence). V trimming: 5 bases; J trimming: 1 base; junction bases outside the gene matches: 7. DNA for the CDR3: TGTGCCAGTAGTCCCACAGGGGGTCTGGCCAAAAACATTCAGTACTTC. Translated, it gives CASSPTGGLAKNIQYF.

V is TRBV7-2 and J is TRBJ1-2; the D gene is possibly TRBD1 (6 bases). V was trimmed by 5 bases and J by 4 bases, leaving 14 bases between them. The CDR3 runs 14 residues. Looked up from germline, CDR1 is SGHTA and CDR2 is FQGNSA. The CDR3: CASSHDGGGYGYTF. In nucleotides, the CDR3 is TGTGCCAGCAGCCATGATGGAGGGGGCTATGGCTACACCTTC.

This rearrangement joins TRBV6-1 to TRBJ1-1, with D unresolved. CDR3 length equals 13 residues. Germline V gene sequence: CDR1 MNHNS, CDR2 SASEGT. V shed 5 bases and J shed 6 bases, with 13 bases lying between them. CDR3 residues: CASSSSPLAEAFF. The CDR3 DNA reads as TGTGCCAGCAGTTCAAGTCCACTCGCTGAAGCTTTCTTT.

The genes are TRBV9 and TRBJ2-6, with D perhaps matching TRBD1 (5 bases). Germline values: CDR1 SGDLS, CDR2 YYNGEE. The length of the CDR3 is 15 residues. V lost 3 bases, J lost 1 base, and 8 bases lay in between. This CDR3 is CASSAQGSGANVLTF. The CDR3 coding sequence is TGTGCCAGCAGCGCCCAGGGATCTGGGGCCAACGTCCTGACTTTC.

The chain links TRBV25-1 to TRBJ2-7; 10 bases are shared with TRBD1. J gave up 6 bases and V 5 bases, and 16 bases lay outside the gene matches. This CDR3 comprises 17 residues. Germline V gene data show CDR1 as MGHDK and CDR2 as SYGVNS. CDR3 nucleotide sequence: TGTGCCAGCAGTACCCAAGGGACAGGGGTAGGAACGGGCGAGCAGTACTTC. This codes for CASSTQGTGVGTGEQYF.

The genes are TRBV9 and TRBJ2-7; D perhaps matches TRBD1 (6 bases). The CDR3 is 15 amino acids. CDR1 and CDR2 (germline): SGDLS, YYNGEE. V lost 4 bases to trimming and J lost 7 bases, with 21 bases between them. This chain's CDR3 is CASSNREPPSGEQYF. CDR3 coding DNA: TGTGCCAGCAGCAACAGGGAACCCCCCTCTGGGGAGCAGTACTTC.

This clone has a handful of counts. The limits of the CDR3 on the DNA are not certain, so only TCRdb's listed CDR3 is given. The chain has TRBV9 and TRBJ1-2; TRBD1 reflects the table's D call only, with no check against the DNA. Germline loops: CDR1 SGDLS, CDR2 YYNGEE. The CDR3 spans 12 residues, counting both ends. CDR3 residues: CASSVGKGARTF.

This clone showed up just once. The rearrangement joins TRBV7-3 to TRBJ2-1, with 9 bases matching TRBD2. CDR1 SGHTA and CDR2 FQGTGA come from the germline V gene. V was clipped by 5 bases and J by 0 bases; unmatched bases: 11. The CDR3 is made up of 18 amino acids. CDR3 amino acids: CASSPLAGPFSSYNEQFF. CDR3 sequence (DNA): TGTGCCAGCAGCCCCCTAGCGGGACCCTTTAGCTCCTACAATGAGCAGTTCTTC.